These 21 T cell receptor beta chains were all obtained from the same sample, sequenced in a study of graft-versus-host responses after intestinal transplantation. These receptors have no known antigen. Assay: immunoSEQ multiplex PCR; the TCRdb copy retains only in-frame clones and omits some. The sample lists 100,000 or so clones, about 88% occurring once. The source material was unstimulated CD4+ T cells sorted from spleen or lymph node cells, sampled before transplant. The receptor source for this set is a human donor who was the organ donor for an intestinal transplant.

The V gene is TRBV9, the J gene TRBJ1-2, with 8 bases fitting TRBD1. Per the germline V gene, CDR1 is SGDLS and CDR2 is YYNGEE. The CDR3 loop spans 16 amino acids. The V and J ends lost 4 bases and 5 bases, in that order; junction bases with no gene match: 13. The CDR3 loop reads CASSPGGGQDLYGYTF. The CDR3 DNA follows: TGTGCCAGCAGCCCGGGGGGGGGACAGGACCTTTATGGCTACACCTTC. Looking up the rest from reference TRBV9 and TRBJ1-2 gives the full variable domain: DSGVTQTPKHLITATGQRVTLRCSPRSGDLSVYWYQQSLDQGLQFLIQYYNGEERAKGNILERFSAQQFPDLHSELNLSSLELGDSALYFCASSPGGGQDLYGYTFGSGTRLTVV.

V usage is TRBV9 and J usage is TRBJ2-5, with 8 bases that match TRBD2. V dropped 4 bases and J dropped 1; count of bases not matched to a gene: 3. From germline, CDR1 is SGDLS and CDR2 YYNGEE. This CDR3 has 14 amino acids. This CDR3 reads CASSTGLAQETQYF. CDR3 in DNA: TGTGCCAGCAGCACCGGACTAGCCCAAGAGACCCAGTACTTC. Full variable domain (remainder filled in from reference TRBV9 and TRBJ2-5): DSGVTQTPKHLITATGQRVTLRCSPRSGDLSVYWYQQSLDQGLQFLIQYYNGEERAKGNILERFSAQQFPDLHSELNLSSLELGDSALYFCASSTGLAQETQYFGPGTRLLVL.

As for this clone: Other DNA sequences in the same sample also yield this CDR3. The chain has TRBV2 and TRBJ1-5; D is undetermined. Germline-derived CDR1 and CDR2 are SNHLY and FYNNEI. This CDR3 region has 14 residues. V was trimmed by 7 bases and J by 0 bases, leaving 10 bases between them. As DNA, the CDR3 is TGTGCCAGCACTTTACAGTATAGCAATCAGCCCCAGCATTTT. Translation: CASTLQYSNQPQHF. Filled out from reference TRBV2 and TRBJ1-5, the complete variable domain reads EPEVTQTPSHQVTQMGQEVILRCVPISNHLYFYWYRQILGQKVEFLVSFYNNEISEKSEIFDDQFSVERPDGSNFTLKIRSTKLEDSAMYFCASTLQYSNQPQHFGDGTRLSIL.

This clone was seen just once. The chain has TRBV2 and TRBJ2-1; 7 nucleotides line up with TRBD1. V lost 5 bases to trimming and J lost 7 bases; unmatched junction nucleotides: 2. Germline-derived CDR1 and CDR2 are SNHLY and FYNNEI. CDR3 length: 12 amino acids. CDR3 loop: CASSKGANEQFF. The CDR3 DNA follows: TGTGCCAGCAGTAAGGGGGCGAATGAGCAGTTCTTC. The whole variable domain, filled in from reference TRBV2 and TRBJ2-1, reads EPEVTQTPSHQVTQMGQEVILRCVPISNHLYFYWYRQILGQKVEFLVSFYNNEISEKSEIFDDQFSVERPDGSNFTLKIRSTKLEDSAMYFCASSKGANEQFFGPGTRLTVL.

The J gene is TRBJ1-5, the V gene TRBV5-1, with D perhaps TRBD1 (5 bases). The CDR3 covers 13 residues. Per the germline V gene, CDR1 is SGHRS and CDR2 is YFSETQ. Between the trimmed V and J ends, which lost 0 bases and 7 bases, there was a span of 8 bases. CDR3 in amino acids: CASSLEGVQPQHF. The CDR3 DNA follows: TGCGCCAGCAGCTTGGAAGGGGTACAGCCCCAGCATTTT.

The sample holds a few counts of this clone. The chain couples TRBV2 to TRBJ2-5, with 12 bases matching TRBD2. CDR1 is SNHLY and CDR2 is FYNNEI in the germline V gene. V was pared by 7 bases and J by 7 bases, with 22 bases of the junction left unmatched. The CDR3 extends over 19 amino acids. CDR3 in amino acids: CASTDRTSGAGGAAGTQYF. CDR3 nucleotide sequence: TGTGCCAGCACAGATCGGACTAGCGGGGCCGGGGGGGCTGCCGGGACCCAGTACTTC.

The chain recombines TRBV19 with TRBJ1-1; no clear D gene. Trimming removed 0 bases at V and 1 base at J, with 6 bases between. Germline values: CDR1 LNHDA, CDR2 SQIVND (reference sequence). CDR3 size: 14 residues. CDR3 loop: CASSIDRGNTEAFF. The CDR3 DNA follows: TGTGCCAGTAGTATAGATCGCGGGAACACTGAAGCTTTCTTT.

The chain is built from TRBV28 and TRBJ1-5, with TRBD1 matching 7 bases. J lost 5 bases, V lost 7 bases, and 11 bases had no gene match. Germline V gives CDR1 MDHEN, CDR2 SYDVKM. This CDR3 contains 15 residues. The CDR3 here is CASIRADRAHQPQHF. The CDR3 bases are TGTGCCAGCATTAGGGCCGACAGGGCCCATCAGCCCCAGCATTTT.

This chain joins TRBV30 and TRBJ2-5; TRBD2 aligns across 9 bases. CDR1 is GTSNPN and CDR2 is SVGIG in the germline V gene (reference sequence). J was trimmed by 10 bases and V by 3 bases; bases with no gene match: 9. This CDR3 spans 13 amino acids. CDR3 DNA sequence: TGTGCCTGGAGGATGACTAATAGCGGGGGCCAGTACTTC. It encodes CAWRMTNSGGQYF.

V usage is TRBV7-8 and J usage is TRBJ2-7; no definite D call. Trimming took off 4 bases at V and 3 bases at J, with 25 bases between the two ends. In germline, CDR1 is SGHVS, CDR2 FQNEAQ. The CDR3 extends over 18 amino acids. CDR3 residues: CASSSQRRWTSGYYEQYF. The CDR3 DNA follows: TGTGCCAGCAGCTCGCAACGGAGATGGACCTCCGGATACTACGAGCAGTACTTC.

This rearrangement joins TRBV2 to TRBJ1-2; D is undetermined. CDR3 length equals 12 residues. V lost 6 bases and J lost 3, with 8 bases in between. CDR1 is SNHLY and CDR2 is FYNNEI in the germline V gene. The DNA for the CDR3 is TGTGCCAGCAGGGCGGAGGACTATGGCTACACCTTC. Translated, it gives CASRAEDYGYTF. The complete variable domain, with remaining parts taken from reference TRBV2 and TRBJ1-2, reads EPEVTQTPSHQVTQMGQEVILRCVPISNHLYFYWYRQILGQKVEFLVSFYNNEISEKSEIFDDQFSVERPDGSNFTLKIRSTKLEDSAMYFCASRAEDYGYTFGSGTRLTVV.

V is TRBV6-5 and J is TRBJ1-1; possible D gene TRBD1, 6 bases. The CDR3 loop spans 14 amino acids. The V gene's germline CDR1 is MNHEY and CDR2 SVGAGI. V was cut by 4 bases and J by 2 bases, with 11 bases left in between. The CDR3 region is CASSLEGDNTEAFF. CDR3 DNA sequence: TGTGCCAGCAGTTTGGAGGGGGATAACACTGAAGCTTTCTTT.

The chain joins TRBV6-5 to TRBJ2-3; D unresolved. Germline CDR1 reads MNHEY; CDR2 reads SVGAGI. The CDR3 spans 13 residues. The V end lost 0 bases, the J end lost 4 bases, and 5 bases lay between the germline ends. The CDR3 here is CASSYSRSDTQYF. CDR3 DNA sequence: TGTGCCAGCAGTTACTCGAGGTCAGATACGCAGTATTTT.

CDR3 nucleotides: TGTGCCTGGAGAAAAGGGTCAGCCAACACTGAAGCTTTCTTT. Amino acid sequence: CAWRKGSANTEAFF. J is TRBJ1-1 and V is TRBV30; D uncertain. The CDR3 runs to 14 residues. Germline loops: CDR1 GTSNPN, CDR2 SVGIG (reference sequence). V was trimmed by 3 bases and J by 2 bases, leaving 13 bases between them.

V gene TRBV27 combines with J gene TRBJ2-2, with TRBD1 matching over 8 bases. In germline, CDR1 is MNHEY, CDR2 SMNVEV (reference sequence). With V trimmed by 6 bases and J by 1 base, 10 bases remained unmatched. There are 17 residues in the CDR3. The CDR3 nucleotides are TGTGCCAGCAGACACGGACAGGGCCTATTGAACACCGGGGAGCTGTTTTTT. Its protein product is CASRHGQGLLNTGELFF.

This clone was detected only once. This rearrangement joins TRBV7-3 to TRBJ2-1, with unresolved D. Germline V gene data show CDR1 as SGHTA and CDR2 as FQGTGA. This CDR3 is 14 amino acids long. Trimming pared 1 base from V and 7 bases from J, leaving 11 bases between. The CDR3 sequence is CASSLIRGPNEQFF. CDR3 bases: TGTGCCAGCAGCTTAATAAGAGGACCTAATGAGCAGTTCTTC.

This sequence joins TRBV29-1 and TRBJ1-1; D is unresolved. V was pared by 4 bases and J by 1 base, with 13 bases between. This CDR3 spans 14 amino acids. Looked up from germline, CDR1 is SQVTM and CDR2 is ANQGSEA. CDR3 nucleotide sequence: TGCAGCGTTGTAATAGGACGGCGGAACACTGAAGCTTTCTTT. Translating it yields CSVVIGRRNTEAFF.

The chain links TRBV19 to TRBJ1-6; D is possibly TRBD1 (6 bases). Deletions cut 6 bases from V and 4 bases from J, with 10 bases between. The CDR3 loop spans 14 amino acids. Germline loops: CDR1 LNHDA, CDR2 SQIVND (reference sequence). Written as DNA, the CDR3 is TGTGCCAGTAGCCGGACAGAGTATAATTCACCCCTCCACTTT. Amino acid sequence: CASSRTEYNSPLHF.

V usage is TRBV19 and J usage is TRBJ1-5, with 9 bases identical to TRBD1. CDR1 is LNHDA and CDR2 is SQIVND in the germline V gene (reference sequence). The trim removed 4 bases at V and 6 bases at J, leaving 7 bases unmatched. The CDR3 is 15 residues long. The CDR3 sequence: CASSTWTGVAQPQHF. The DNA of the CDR3 is TGTGCCAGTAGTACCTGGACAGGGGTTGCTCAGCCCCAGCATTTT.

CDR3 in DNA: TGTGCCAGCAGTGACAACCCGGGACAGGGGGCAGATACGCAGTATTTT. Amino acids: CASSDNPGQGADTQYF. This chain links TRBV6-4 with TRBJ2-3; 11 bases agree with TRBD1. Unmatched junction bases numbered 5, after V lost 2 bases and J lost 4 bases. Germline V lookup: CDR1 MRHNA, CDR2 SNTAGT. This CDR3 is 16 amino acids long.

The chain joins TRBV15 to TRBJ2-6, with D perhaps TRBD2 (5 bases). The germline V gene has CDR1 LNHNV and CDR2 YYDKDF (reference sequence). The CDR3 runs 16 residues. Trimming shortened V by 0 bases and J by 2 bases, and 8 bases separated the two germline ends. CDR3 amino acids: CATSREIAPGANVLTF. CDR3 nucleotides: TGTGCCACCAGCAGAGAAATAGCGCCTGGGGCCAACGTCCTGACTTTC.